These 9 T cell receptor beta chains were sequenced from one sample in a study of beta chain features in type 1 diabetes. Antigen specificity for these receptors is unknown. Study results and limitations: Among all four CD4+ subsets, Type 1 diabetes patients had TCRB CDR3s that were moderately but significantly shorter.

The investigators reverse transcribed all of the isolated RNA, so they sequenced expressed TCRB transcripts. The assay was immunoSEQ multiplex PCR, and TCRdb's table has in-frame clones only and misses some. The table records a few hundred thousand clones, 8% to 10% of them present only once. Sequencing used central memory CD4+ T cells from blood. All receptors come from a man younger than 40 with type 1 diabetes.

This clone was counted only a few times. The J gene is TRBJ1-1, the V gene TRBV4-2, with D uncertain. Germline V gene lookup returns CDR1 LGHNA and CDR2 YNFKEQ. The CDR3 covers 15 residues. V was pared by 4 bases and J by 3 bases, with 15 bases between. This CDR3 reads CASSPQASQDTEAFF. In DNA, the CDR3 is TGTGCCAGCAGCCCCCAGGCATCGCAAGACACTGAAGCTTTCTTT.

Remarks on this clone: Relative to the germline gene, one junction end is altered; a read error may explain this. The chain combines TRBV28 with TRBJ2-2; TRBD2 agrees at 11 bases. The CDR3 is 13 residues long. CDR1 MDHEN and CDR2 SYDVKM come from the germline V gene. The CDR3 bases are TGCGCTAGCGGGAGGTGGAACACCGGGGAGCTGTTTTTT. As protein: CASGRWNTGELFF.

The J gene is TRBJ2-1, the V gene TRBV11-3; a weak D match, TRBD2 (6 bases). Germline V gene sequence: CDR1 SGHNT, CDR2 YENEEA. The CDR3 sequence is 15 residues long. Trimming took 0 bases from V and 6 from J, leaving 12 bases between them. The DNA for the CDR3 is TGTGCCAGCAGCTTAGATGGGACTTCTCTCAATGAGCAGTTCTTC. Its protein product is CASSLDGTSLNEQFF.

Ten or more counts support this clone. This rearrangement joins TRBV6-1 to TRBJ1-2; D call uncertain. Germline values: CDR1 MNHNS, CDR2 SASEGT. CDR3 size: 16 residues. V was trimmed by 2 bases and J by 1 base, leaving 14 bases between them. The CDR3 spells CASSELVQFLNYGYTF. For the CDR3, the DNA is TGTGCCAGCAGTGAACTAGTGCAGTTTCTTAACTATGGCTACACCTTC.

The table lists this clone with a few counts. This chain uses TRBV6-5 with TRBJ2-7; maybe TRBD1 (6 bases). CDR1 and CDR2 from the germline V gene are MNHEY and SVGAGI. There are 16 residues in the CDR3. With 4 bases removed from V and 6 bases from J, the gap between germline ends came to 22 bases. The CDR3, as DNA: TGTGCCAGCAGTTCGACACCTAGGGGGATTCGGACCGAGCAGTACTTC. This gives the protein CASSSTPRGIRTEQYF.

This clone was counted between two and nine times. This chain links TRBV29-1 with TRBJ1-5; D gene unclear. Germline CDR1 reads SQVTM; CDR2 reads ANQGSEA. The ends were cut back, 4 bases at V and 3 bases at J, with 10 bases in the middle. CDR3 length: 13 amino acids. CDR3 loop: CSVVPGYNQPQHF. CDR3 DNA: TGCAGCGTTGTTCCTGGGTACAATCAGCCCCAGCATTTT. Full variable domain (remainder filled in from reference TRBV29-1 and TRBJ1-5): SAVISQKPSRDICQRGTSLTIQCQVDSQVTMMFWYRQQPGQSLTLIATANQGSEATYESGFVIDKFPISRPNLTFSTLTVSNMSPEDSSIYLCSVVPGYNQPQHFGDGTRLSIL.

V usage is TRBV5-1 and J usage is TRBJ2-5; D gene unclear. The CDR3 has 12 amino acids. With 0 bases removed from V and 10 bases from J, the gap between germline ends came to 10 bases. Germline CDR1 SGHRS, CDR2 YFSETQ. For the CDR3, the DNA is TGCGCCAGCAGCTTGGGGCAAGACCTCCAGTACTTC. It specifies CASSLGQDLQYF.

V gene TRBV11-2 combines with J gene TRBJ1-2, with 7 bases lining up with TRBD1. The CDR3 runs 15 residues. The germline CDR1 and CDR2 sequences are SGHAT and FQNNGV. Losses at the gene ends were 4 bases for V and 8 bases for J; bases not matched to a gene: 13. CDR3 in DNA: TGTGCCAGCAGCTCCCCGCGACAGGGACTTTGGGGCTACACCTTC. Protein sequence: CASSSPRQGLWGYTF.

This chain joins TRBV30 and TRBJ2-1, with D perhaps being TRBD1 or TRBD2 (6 bases each). V lost 2 bases, J lost 14 bases, and 16 bases lay in between. This CDR3 comprises 12 residues. In germline, CDR1 is GTSNPN, CDR2 SVGIG (reference sequence). Here the CDR3 reads CAWSRQVPGEFF. The CDR3 nucleotides are TGTGCCTGGAGTCGACAGGTCCCGGGGGAGTTCTTC.